Listed here are 22 T cell receptor beta chains from one sample, sequenced in a study of PD-1 blockade in classical Hodgkin lymphoma (TCRdb year 2020). Library prep was done by the immunoSEQ multiplex PCR assay. Drawn from immuneACCESS, this table holds only the in-frame rearrangements with V and J called that TCRdb kept. Clones are partly lost; checked studies trace under half to an unresolved V gene and leave the rest unexplained. The sample data list roughly 5,600 clones, and about 79% of these were observed just once. About 9.3% of the sample is in the top ten clones. The time point tag for this specimen amounts to: cycle 1 day 1 (C1D1), immediately before nivolumab initiation. Every trial patient had relapsed after autologous stem cell transplantation, and cohorts A, B and C differed in prior brentuximab vedotin exposure. A Miltenyi CD8+ T cell isolation kit was used for magnetic negative selection to purify CD8+ T cells from thawed PBMCs.

The specimen comprised CD8+ T cells from blood, sampled at baseline. The source is a human donor with classical Hodgkin lymphoma.

The chain recombines TRBV9 with TRBJ2-7; D might be TRBD1 or TRBD2, each matching 5 bases. The germline V gene has CDR1 SGDLS and CDR2 YYNGEE. The CDR3 sequence is 14 residues long. V was trimmed by 0 bases and J by 0 bases, leaving 7 bases between them. The CDR3 DNA is TGTGCCAGCAGCGTAGGGGACGGCTCCTACGAGCAGTACTTC. It translates to CASSVGDGSYEQYF.

This chain connects TRBV7-2 to TRBJ2-1; tentative D call: TRBD2 (6 bases). Trimming cost V 4 bases and J 3 bases, with 13 bases left between them. In germline, CDR1 is SGHTA, CDR2 FQGNSA. There are 15 residues in the CDR3. Here the CDR3 reads CASSSTGGGYNEQFF. The CDR3 coding sequence is TGTGCCAGCAGCTCTACCGGGGGAGGCTACAATGAGCAGTTCTTC. Full variable domain (outside the CDR3, taken from reference TRBV7-2 and TRBJ2-1): GAGVSQSPSNKVTEKGKDVELRCDPISGHTALYWYRQSLGQGLEFLIYFQGNSAPDKSGLPSDRFSAERTGGSVSTLTIQRTQQEDSAVYLCASSSTGGGYNEQFFGPGTRLTVL.

This rearrangement joins TRBV18 to TRBJ2-5; D may be TRBD2 (6 bases). Per germline, CDR1 KGHSH and CDR2 LQKENI. V was shortened by 0 bases and J by 5 bases, with 7 bases between the two germline ends. This CDR3 spans 13 amino acids. The CDR3 loop is CASSPPGSETQYF. The CDR3 nucleotides read TGTGCCAGCTCACCACCCGGGAGTGAGACCCAGTACTTC.

The rearrangement joins TRBV6-5 to TRBJ2-1; 7 bases line up with TRBD1. The germline V gene has CDR1 MNHEY and CDR2 SVGAGI. CDR3 length: 15 residues. The junction had 3 bases not matched to a gene; V was cut back by 4 bases and J by 0 bases. CDR3 in amino acids: CASSLQGSSYNEQFF. CDR3 bases: TGTGCCAGCAGTTTACAGGGGAGCTCCTACAATGAGCAGTTCTTC.

The J gene is TRBJ1-1, the V gene TRBV28, with D perhaps matching TRBD1 (5 bases). Trimming removed 1 base from V and 6 bases from J, with 15 bases in between. Per germline, CDR1 MDHEN and CDR2 SYDVKM. This CDR3 contains 15 residues. In DNA form, the CDR3 reads TGTGCCAGCAGTTTATATCGGGGCAGAGTAGCTGAAGCTTTCTTT. This encodes CASSLYRGRVAEAFF.

The CDR3 region has the DNA TGTGCCAGCAGTTCCCCAGAGTCTGGGGCCAACGTCCTGACTTTC. As protein: CASSSPESGANVLTF. This chain uses TRBV7-9 with TRBJ2-6; D is uncertain. The germline V gene has CDR1 SEHNR and CDR2 FQNEAQ (reference sequence). Between the trimmed V and J ends, which lost 6 bases and 1 base, there was a span of 10 bases. The CDR3 runs to 15 residues.

This chain links TRBV29-1 with TRBJ1-2; D gene ambiguous. CDR1 is SQVTM, CDR2 ANQGSEA, per germline. V lost 3 bases and J 9 bases, leaving 8 bases between the germline ends. This CDR3 contains 10 residues. Written as DNA, the CDR3 is TGCAGCGTTGACTTCGGACGCTACACCTTC. As protein: CSVDFGRYTF.

The V call is TRBV28, the J call TRBJ2-5, with 12 bases aligning to TRBD2. This CDR3 is built from 17 residues. Looked up from germline, CDR1 is MDHEN and CDR2 is SYDVKM. The V segment lost 4 bases and the J segment 5 bases; nucleotides outside the gene matches: 11. CDR3 amino acids: CASSSTRLAGDRETQYF. The DNA for the CDR3 is TGTGCCAGCAGTTCCACTAGACTAGCGGGGGACCGGGAGACCCAGTACTTC.

The chain employs TRBV9 and TRBJ2-7, with D perhaps TRBD2 (7 bases). Trimming cost V 4 bases and J 5 bases, with 13 bases left between them. CDR3 length: 13 residues. CDR1 is SGDLS and CDR2 is YYNGEE in the germline V gene. The CDR3 here is CASSPGRGDEQYF. CDR3 nucleotides: TGTGCCAGCAGCCCAGGGAGGGGGGACGAGCAGTACTTC. Looking up the rest from reference TRBV9 and TRBJ2-7 gives the full variable domain: DSGVTQTPKHLITATGQRVTLRCSPRSGDLSVYWYQQSLDQGLQFLIQYYNGEERAKGNILERFSAQQFPDLHSELNLSSLELGDSALYFCASSPGRGDEQYFGPGTRLTVT.

The rearrangement links TRBV7-9 to TRBJ2-5, with D maybe TRBD2 (7 bases). The CDR3 has 15 amino acids. Germline V CDR1 and CDR2: SEHNR, FQNEAQ (reference sequence). The V end lost 1 base, the J end lost 5 bases, and 14 bases lay between the germline ends. CDR3 region: CASSLEGGAGETQYF. The DNA for the CDR3 is TGTGCCAGCAGCTTAGAAGGGGGGGCTGGGGAGACCCAGTACTTC.

The gene calls are TRBV4-1 and TRBJ2-7; 9 positions match TRBD2. The CDR3 extends over 15 amino acids. V trimming: 8 bases; J trimming: 2 bases; junction bases outside the gene matches: 10. Germline V gene sequence: CDR1 MGHRA, CDR2 YSYEKL. CDR3 sequence: CASPGERGDAYEQYF. CDR3 nucleotide sequence: TGCGCCAGCCCCGGGGAGCGGGGGGACGCCTACGAGCAGTACTTC.

The rearrangement joins TRBV2 to TRBJ2-7, with 7 bases lining up with TRBD1. Germline V gene data show CDR1 as SNHLY and CDR2 as FYNNEI. The junction had 11 bases not matched to a gene; V was cut back by 9 bases and J by 3 bases. This CDR3 spans 14 amino acids. In DNA form, the CDR3 reads TGTGCCAGTACCTCCGGGACAGAGAGCTACGAGCAGTACTTC. Translating it yields CASTSGTESYEQYF.

This chain connects TRBV16 to TRBJ1-1; D possibly corresponds to TRBD1 (5 bases). Germline V gene lookup returns CDR1 KGHSY and CDR2 FQNENV. CDR3 length equals 14 residues. Trimming removed 4 bases from V and 1 base from J, with 10 bases in between. The CDR3 coding sequence is TGTGCCAGCAGCCGGACGACAGCGAACACTGAAGCTTTCTTT. Residues: CASSRTTANTEAFF.

This rearrangement joins TRBV6-6 to TRBJ2-4; D is possibly TRBD1 or TRBD2 (5 bases each). The CDR3 totals 16 residues. Germline CDR1 MNHNY, CDR2 SVGAGI (reference sequence). Trimming removed 1 base from V and 4 bases from J, with 14 bases in between. In nucleotides, the CDR3 is TGTGCCAGCAGTTACTTGGGCAGGGAGTCAAAAAACATTCAGTACTTC. Translating gives CASSYLGRESKNIQYF.

This chain joins TRBV28 and TRBJ2-3; 8 bases match TRBD2. V lost 5 bases to trimming and J lost 4 bases; unmatched junction nucleotides: 5. This CDR3 is built from 14 residues. In germline, CDR1 is MDHEN, CDR2 SYDVKM. The CDR3 DNA reads TGTGCCAGCAGTCCCGGGGGGGATCCAGATACGCAGTATTTT. Residues: CASSPGGDPDTQYF.

The chain joins TRBV29-1 to TRBJ2-3; D perhaps matches TRBD2 (6 bases). CDR3 length equals 14 residues. Germline CDR1 is SQVTM and CDR2 is ANQGSEA. V was cut by 1 base and J by 6 bases, with 14 bases left in between. Written as DNA, the CDR3 is TGCAGCGTTGAAGGGTGGGGGGTCCCTGATACGCAGTATTTT. Amino acid sequence: CSVEGWGVPDTQYF.

The chain employs TRBV28 and TRBJ2-1; D tentatively fits TRBD1 or TRBD2 (6 bases each). CDR3 length equals 13 residues. The V end lost 6 bases, the J end lost 8 bases, and 14 bases lay between the germline ends. Germline CDR1 MDHEN, CDR2 SYDVKM. Here the CDR3 reads CASRHRGDDEQFF. CDR3 bases: TGTGCCAGCAGGCATAGGGGGGACGATGAGCAGTTCTTC. The whole variable domain, remainder taken from reference TRBV28 and TRBJ2-1, is DVKVTQSSRYLVKRTGEKVFLECVQDMDHENMFWYRQDPGLGLRLIYFSYDVKMKEKGDIPEGYSVSREKKERFSLILESASTNQTSMYLCASRHRGDDEQFFGPGTRLTVL.

This rearrangement joins TRBV28 to TRBJ1-2; D remains unclear. Trimming cost V 3 bases and J 3 bases, with 8 bases left between them. Germline V lookup: CDR1 MDHEN, CDR2 SYDVKM. The CDR3 length is 13 residues. The CDR3 region has the DNA TGTGCCAGCAGTTTGGAAGGGTACTATGGCTACACCTTC. Translated, it gives CASSLEGYYGYTF.

The chain combines TRBV10-3 with TRBJ2-7; D tentatively reads TRBD1 or TRBD2 (5 bases each). The ends were cut back, 6 bases at V and 5 bases at J, with 14 bases in the middle. Per germline, CDR1 ENHRY and CDR2 SYGVKD. The CDR3 runs 13 residues. The DNA for the CDR3 is TGTGCCATCAGGGCCAGGGAGCCCCACGAGCAGTACTTC. Translated: CAIRAREPHEQYF.

The chain combines TRBV9 with TRBJ2-7, with 8 bases aligning to TRBD2. Germline V lookup: CDR1 SGDLS, CDR2 YYNGEE. The CDR3 consists of 15 residues. With V trimmed by 4 bases and J by 3 bases, 9 bases remained unmatched. The CDR3 spells CASSPTSAGGYEQYF. In nucleotides, the CDR3 is TGTGCCAGCAGCCCCACCAGCGCGGGAGGCTACGAGCAGTACTTC.

The rearrangement links TRBV12-5 to TRBJ2-3; TRBD2 agrees at 11 bases. The CDR3 has 19 residues. Germline loops: CDR1 LGHNT, CDR2 FRNRAP. V was clipped by 5 bases and J by 6 bases; unmatched bases: 19. In nucleotides, the CDR3 is TGTGCTAGTGGTACTCGGACTAGCGGGCCCCTCCGTGAGTTGGATACGCAGTATTTT. This codes for CASGTRTSGPLRELDTQYF.

The chain is built from TRBV7-2 and TRBJ2-5; D may be TRBD1 or TRBD2 (5 bases each). Per germline, CDR1 SGHTA and CDR2 FQGNSA. The CDR3 is 13 amino acids. V lost 5 bases to trimming and J lost 3 bases, with 10 bases between them. CDR3: CASSTLGEETQYF. In nucleotides, the CDR3 is TGTGCCAGCAGCACCTTGGGGGAAGAGACCCAGTACTTC.